What follows are 30 T cell receptor beta chains derived from one specimen sequenced in a study of cytomegalovirus exposure and HLA in healthy donors. PCR was performed using 60 Vbeta and 13 Jbeta primers. TCRdb's table, derived via immunoSEQ multiplex PCR, lists solely in-frame clones and lacks some. The sample has 150,000 to 200,000 clones; about three quarters are singletons. Specimen: PBMCs. The receptors shown here come from a woman in her 30s in good health and CMV-seronegative.

The J gene is TRBJ1-1, the V gene TRBV19; no definite D call. CDR1 is LNHDA and CDR2 is SQIVND in the germline V gene (reference sequence). CDR3 size: 16 residues. V lost 3 bases, J lost 3 bases, and 17 bases lay in between. CDR3 in DNA: TGTGCCAGTAGTATTCGTACTCCGGGAGGGTACACTGAAGCTTTCTTT. Protein product: CASSIRTPGGYTEAFF. Based on the CDR3 plus reference TRBV19 and TRBJ1-1, the full variable domain is DGGITQSPKYLFRKEGQNVTLSCEQNLNHDAMYWYRQDPGQGLRLIYYSQIVNDFQKGDIAEGYSVSREKKESFPLTVTSAQKNPTAFYLCASSIRTPGGYTEAFFGQGTRLTVV.

This clone was detected only once. The J gene is TRBJ1-6, the V gene TRBV11-2; no firm D call. V was clipped by 0 bases and J by 11 bases, with 20 bases between them. The CDR3 totals 17 residues. Germline V gives CDR1 SGHAT, CDR2 FQNNGV. The CDR3 spells CASSLEGPRPLLAPLHF. CDR3 nucleotides: TGTGCCAGCAGCTTAGAAGGTCCCAGGCCCTTATTGGCACCCCTCCACTTT. The full variable domain, with the rest looked up from reference TRBV11-2 and TRBJ1-6, is EAGVAQSPRYKIIEKRQSVAFWCNPISGHATLYWYQQILGQGPKLLIQFQNNGVVDDSQLPKDRFSAERLKGVDSTLKIQPAKLEDSAVYLCASSLEGPRPLLAPLHFGNGTRLTVT.

This clone came up a few times. This rearrangement joins TRBV6-1 to TRBJ2-5; tentative D call: TRBD2 (5 bases). Per the germline V gene, CDR1 is MNHNS and CDR2 is SASEGT. V shed 7 bases and J shed 2 bases, with 11 bases lying between them. This CDR3 is 13 amino acids long. The CDR3 sequence is CASTNGVQETQYF. The CDR3 DNA reads as TGTGCCAGCACTAACGGGGTACAAGAGACCCAGTACTTC.

This sequence joins TRBV19 and TRBJ2-1, with 11 positions matching TRBD1. CDR1 is LNHDA and CDR2 is SQIVND in the germline V gene (reference sequence). V dropped 6 bases and J dropped 6; count of bases not matched to a gene: 13. The CDR3 sequence is 17 residues long. The CDR3 DNA follows: TGTGCCAGTAGCTCCACAGTAGGACAGGGGGCGAGCAATGAGCAGTTCTTC. It specifies CASSSTVGQGASNEQFF.

This clone was detected only once. V usage is TRBV7-2 and J usage is TRBJ2-7; D perhaps matches TRBD2 (5 bases). The V gene's germline CDR1 is SGHTA and CDR2 FQGNSA. This CDR3 is 15 amino acids long. Trimming removed 1 base at V and 4 bases at J, with 14 bases between. In DNA, the CDR3 is TGTGCCAGCAGCTTAGTCGGGGATCCCTTGTACGAGCAGTACTTC. It is translated as CASSLVGDPLYEQYF.

The rearrangement joins TRBV19 to TRBJ1-6; TRBD1 aligns across 7 bases. Germline V gives CDR1 LNHDA, CDR2 SQIVND (reference sequence). Trimming at V came to 10 bases and at J to 8 bases, leaving 11 bases not matched to a gene. This CDR3 has 14 residues. In DNA form, the CDR3 reads TGTGCCACCCGGAAGACAGGGTGGGATTCACCCCTCCACTTT. Residues: CATRKTGWDSPLHF.

V and J are TRBV30 and TRBJ2-3, with D possibly matching TRBD2 (6 bases). V was cut by 5 bases and J by 2 bases, with 14 bases left in between. Germline values: CDR1 GTSNPN, CDR2 SVGIG (reference sequence). The CDR3 runs to 14 residues. CDR3 sequence reads: CAWDKEGPTDTQYF. The DNA for the CDR3 is TGTGCCTGGGACAAGGAGGGGCCCACAGATACGCAGTATTTT.

The genes are TRBV18 and TRBJ1-6, with TRBD1 as a possible D gene (6 bases). Germline V CDR1 and CDR2: KGHSH, LQKENI. Trimming shortened V by 3 bases and J by 2 bases, and 11 bases separated the two germline ends. The CDR3 extends over 16 amino acids. The CDR3 loop reads CASSPAGAPYNSPLHF. The DNA of the CDR3 is TGTGCCAGCTCACCTGCGGGGGCTCCCTATAATTCACCCCTCCACTTT. The variable domain in full, completed from reference TRBV18 and TRBJ1-6, reads NAGVMQNPRHLVRRRGQEARLRCSPMKGHSHVYWYRQLPEEGLKFMVYLQKENIIDESGMPKERFSAEFPKEGPSILRIQQVVRGDSAAYFCASSPAGAPYNSPLHFGNGTRLTVT.

V gene TRBV9 combines with J gene TRBJ2-5; D ambiguous. Between the trimmed V and J ends, which lost 1 base and 1 base, there was a span of 5 bases. The CDR3 spans 13 residues. Per the germline V gene, CDR1 is SGDLS and CDR2 is YYNGEE. Here the CDR3 DNA reads TGTGCCAGCAGCGTATTAGCCCAAGAGACCCAGTACTTC. It yields the protein CASSVLAQETQYF.

The chain combines TRBV7-6 with TRBJ2-7; the match to TRBD1 covers 7 bases. With 5 bases clipped from V and 4 bases from J, the junction kept 8 bases outside the gene matches. This CDR3 is 14 amino acids long. The germline V gene has CDR1 SGHVS and CDR2 FNYEAQ. The DNA of the CDR3 is TGTGCCAGCAGCCCAAAAGGGACAGCTTACGAGCAGTACTTC. Its protein is CASSPKGTAYEQYF.

This chain links TRBV6-6 with TRBJ2-2; 9 positions match TRBD1. Unmatched junction bases numbered 8, after V lost 6 bases and J lost 3 bases. CDR1 and CDR2 from the germline V gene are MNHNY and SVGAGI (reference sequence). The CDR3 sequence is 16 residues long. The CDR3 DNA reads TGTGCCAGCAGCACCACGGACAGGGGAGACACCGGGGAGCTGTTTTTT. It specifies CASSTTDRGDTGELFF.

A few counts support this clone. The gene calls are TRBV6-1 and TRBJ2-5, with D perhaps TRBD2 (5 bases). Germline CDR1 and CDR2: MNHNS and SASEGT. The CDR3 is 17 residues long. Trimming took 1 base from V and 1 from J, leaving 16 bases between them. The CDR3: CASSEGSLWGVQETQYF. The CDR3 nucleotides read TGTGCCAGCAGTGAAGGGTCCCTTTGGGGAGTCCAAGAGACCCAGTACTTC.

V and J are TRBV5-4 and TRBJ2-5, with D possibly being TRBD2 (5 bases). The better agreement between TRBJ2-7 and the DNA end casts doubt on the J call. The CDR3 extends over 13 amino acids. The germline V gene has CDR1 SGHNT and CDR2 YYREEE (reference sequence). DNA for the CDR3: TGTGCCAGCAGCACTGGACTGCAATACGAGCAGTACTTC. It specifies CASSTGLQYEQYF.

The J gene is TRBJ1-1, the V gene TRBV29-1; maybe TRBD1 (6 bases). CDR3 length: 11 residues. CDR1 and CDR2 (germline): SQVTM, ANQGSEA. The V end was cut by 7 bases, the J end by 2 bases, with 8 bases between. CDR3 protein: CSGQDNTEAFF. As DNA, the CDR3 is TGCAGCGGACAGGATAACACTGAAGCTTTCTTT.

CDR3 sequence (DNA): TGTGCCAGCAGCCAATACTCCGGGGGTGAGCAGTTCTTC. Translating it yields CASSQYSGGEQFF. The genes are TRBV14 and TRBJ2-1; a possible D gene is TRBD2 (6 bases). Germline values: CDR1 SGHDN, CDR2 FVKESK. V gave up 2 bases and J gave up 9 bases, with 11 bases separating them. The CDR3 extends over 13 amino acids.

V is TRBV5-4 and J is TRBJ2-5, with D uncertain. The length of the CDR3 is 14 residues. V was clipped by 4 bases and J by 0 bases, with 10 bases between them. CDR1 SGHNT and CDR2 YYREEE come from the germline V gene (reference sequence). The CDR3 sequence is CASSVDFYQETQYF. The CDR3 region has the DNA TGTGCCAGCAGCGTTGACTTTTACCAAGAGACCCAGTACTTC. Looking up the rest from reference TRBV5-4 and TRBJ2-5 gives the full variable domain: ETGVTQSPTHLIKTRGQQVTLRCSSQSGHNTVSWYQQALGQGPQFIFQYYREEENGRGNFPPRFSGLQFPNYSSELNVNALELDDSALYLCASSVDFYQETQYFGPGTRLLVL.

The V gene is TRBV14, the J gene TRBJ1-2, with a weak D call TRBD1 (5 bases). Germline V CDR1 and CDR2: SGHDN, FVKESK. This CDR3 region has 13 residues. Trimming pared 2 bases from V and 8 bases from J, leaving 12 bases between. DNA for the CDR3: TGTGCCAGCAGCCAATCAGGGATCCACGGCTACACCTTC. It is translated as CASSQSGIHGYTF.

The chain has TRBV21-1 and TRBJ2-5; the tabulated D call, TRBD2, remains unverified against the DNA. TRBV21-1 constitutes a pseudogene. There are 16 residues in the CDR3. The CDR3 is CASSKSSSGGQETQYF. Written as DNA, the CDR3 is TGTGCCAGCAGCAAATCGAGTAGCGGGGGCCAAGAGACCCAGTACTTC.

The gene calls are TRBV13 and TRBJ2-5; D unclear. CDR1 PRHDT and CDR2 FYEKMQ come from the germline V gene (reference sequence). V lost 2 bases and J lost 1, with 5 bases in between. The CDR3 is 13 amino acids. CDR3 sequence reads: CASSLNTQETQYF. For the CDR3, the DNA is TGTGCCAGCAGCTTAAACACCCAAGAGACCCAGTACTTC.

V is TRBV19 and J is TRBJ1-2; D gene ambiguous. The CDR3 has 13 amino acids. Trimming removed 2 bases at V and 6 bases at J, with 10 bases between. The germline CDR1 and CDR2 sequences are LNHDA and SQIVND (reference sequence). CDR3: CASSINVADGYTF. CDR3 DNA: TGTGCCAGTAGTATAAATGTCGCAGATGGCTACACCTTC.

The chain uses TRBV2 and TRBJ2-1; 11 bases map to TRBD1. The CDR3 is made up of 16 amino acids. The V gene end was trimmed by 6 bases and the J gene end by 6 bases; junction bases not matched to a gene: 10. The V gene's germline CDR1 is SNHLY and CDR2 FYNNEI. CDR3 residues: CASSIGQGARRNEQFF. The CDR3 DNA follows: TGTGCCAGCAGCATTGGACAGGGGGCGCGACGCAATGAGCAGTTCTTC.

This chain joins TRBV14 and TRBJ1-1; TRBD1 might be the D (5 bases). CDR3 size: 15 residues. The V gene lost 1 base and the J gene lost 4 bases, with 13 bases spanning the gap. Looked up from germline, CDR1 is SGHDN and CDR2 is FVKESK. The CDR3: CASSQVRGRSTEAFF. For the CDR3, the DNA is TGTGCCAGCAGCCAAGTAAGGGGCCGGAGCACTGAAGCTTTCTTT.

V is TRBV5-1 and J is TRBJ2-5; TRBD2 agrees at 7 bases. The J call may be incorrect, as the DNA end agrees better with TRBJ2-7. The CDR3 totals 16 residues. Germline loops: CDR1 SGHRS, CDR2 YFSETQ. The CDR3 DNA reads TGCGCCAGCAGCTTGGCCTCCGGGACTATAATCAGCGAGCAGTACTTC. It yields the protein CASSLASGTIISEQYF.

V is TRBV30 and J is TRBJ2-1, with a tentative D call TRBD2 (5 bases). From germline, CDR1 is GTSNPN and CDR2 SVGIG (reference sequence). This CDR3 contains 14 residues. The ends were cut back, 0 bases at V and 4 bases at J, with 10 bases in the middle. The CDR3 reads CAWSVGGRYNEQFF. CDR3 nucleotide sequence: TGTGCCTGGAGTGTAGGAGGACGGTACAATGAGCAGTTCTTC.

CDR3 DNA: TGTGCCACCAGCAGAGAGCTATGGAACACTGAAGCTTTCTTT. It specifies CATSRELWNTEAFF. V usage is TRBV15 and J usage is TRBJ1-1, with D uncertain. Trimming stripped 0 bases from V and 1 base from J, with 6 bases between. The length of the CDR3 is 14 residues. CDR1 and CDR2 from the germline V gene are LNHNV and YYDKDF (reference sequence). Full variable domain (remainder filled in from reference TRBV15 and TRBJ1-1): DAMVIQNPRYQVTQFGKPVTLSCSQTLNHNVMYWYQQKSSQAPKLLFHYYDKDFNNEADTPDNFQSRRPNTSFCFLDIRSPGLGDTAMYLCATSRELWNTEAFFGQGTRLTVV.

This chain links TRBV2 with TRBJ1-1; TRBD1 matches 9 bases. This CDR3 region has 14 residues. V lost 4 bases and J lost 3; bases outside the gene matches: 3. The germline gives CDR1 SNHLY, CDR2 FYNNEI. CDR3 protein: CASSGDRAYTEAFF. In nucleotides, the CDR3 is TGTGCCAGCAGTGGGGACAGGGCGTACACTGAAGCTTTCTTT.

This chain connects TRBV19 to TRBJ1-5; 10 bases map to TRBD1. This CDR3 has 17 amino acids. Germline CDR1 LNHDA, CDR2 SQIVND (reference sequence). After removal of 4 bases from V and 7 bases from J, the junction contained 13 bases not matched to a gene. This CDR3 reads CASSTIYRDRGEQPQHF. In DNA form, the CDR3 reads TGTGCCAGTAGTACCATATACCGGGACAGGGGAGAGCAGCCCCAGCATTTT.

The rearrangement links TRBV5-1 to TRBJ2-7; 8 bases map to TRBD1. This CDR3 spans 15 amino acids. V lost 0 bases and J lost 2; bases outside the gene matches: 4. In germline, CDR1 is SGHRS, CDR2 YFSETQ. In DNA, the CDR3 is TGCGCCAGCAGCTTGGCAGGGACAGGCGCCTACGAGCAGTACTTC. This codes for CASSLAGTGAYEQYF.

The J gene is TRBJ1-2, the V gene TRBV2; 7 bases line up with TRBD1. V lost 4 bases, J lost 4 bases, and 12 bases stayed unmatched. This CDR3 comprises 16 residues. CDR1 and CDR2 (germline): SNHLY, FYNNEI. The CDR3 reads CASSGTQQGNSYGYTF. CDR3 bases: TGTGCCAGCAGTGGAACGCAACAGGGGAATTCCTATGGCTACACCTTC.

The chain carries TRBV2 and TRBJ1-4; the D is unclear. The germline CDR1 and CDR2 sequences are SNHLY and FYNNEI. V lost 4 bases, J lost 7 bases, and 10 bases lay in between. This CDR3 is built from 13 residues. The CDR3 here is CASSVFQAEKLFF. The CDR3, as DNA: TGTGCCAGCAGTGTGTTTCAGGCTGAAAAACTGTTTTTT.